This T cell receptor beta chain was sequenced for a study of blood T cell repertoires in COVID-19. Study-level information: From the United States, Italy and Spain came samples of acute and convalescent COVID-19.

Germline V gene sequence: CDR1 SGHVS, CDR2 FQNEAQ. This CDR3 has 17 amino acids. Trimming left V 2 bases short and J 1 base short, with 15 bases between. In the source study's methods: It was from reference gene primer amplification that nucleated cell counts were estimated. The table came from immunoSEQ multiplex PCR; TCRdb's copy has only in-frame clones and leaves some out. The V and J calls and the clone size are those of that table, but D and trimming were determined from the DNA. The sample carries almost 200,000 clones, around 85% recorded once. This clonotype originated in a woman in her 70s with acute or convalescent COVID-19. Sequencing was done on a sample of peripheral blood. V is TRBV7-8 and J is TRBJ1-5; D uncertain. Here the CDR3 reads CASSLRGAGGSNQPQHF. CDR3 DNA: TGTGCCAGCAGCTTAAGAGGTGCCGGCGGGAGCAATCAGCCCCAGCATTTT.